The clone carrying this TCR beta chain was seen a handful of times. What it binds is unknown. CDR1 and CDR2 from the germline V gene are SGHRS and YFSETQ. This CDR3 region has 15 residues. After removal of 3 bases from V and 3 bases from J, the junction contained 7 bases not matched to a gene. This entry belongs to a study of OX40 agonist ivuxolimab in advanced cancers. Overall study: In three patients, partial responses were observed, one with hepatocellular carcinoma and two with cutaneous melanoma.

Study-level results: At 0.1 to 3.0 mg/kg and by week 6, clonal expansion occurred in CD4+ and CD8+ blood T cells.

Patients were ruled out by autoimmune disease history or systemic immunosuppression. Generated by immunoSEQ multiplex PCR, the TCRdb table keeps only in-frame clones and is missing some. The sample gives more than 30,000 clones, roughly nine tenths of which show up once; around a tenth is in the top ten. The sequencing used CD4+ or CD8+ T cells sorted from blood, collected in a trial of the OX40 agonist ivuxolimab. This receptor was obtained from an adult with an advanced solid tumor such as melanoma, head and neck, liver or kidney cancer. The chain joins TRBV5-1 to TRBJ2-7; 9 positions match TRBD2. CDR3 residues: CASSSSSGTVYEQYF. In DNA, the CDR3 is TGCGCCAGCAGCTCCTCTAGCGGGACCGTCTACGAGCAGTACTTC.